A selection of T cell receptor beta chains follows, all from one sample in a study of OX40 agonist ivuxolimab in advanced cancers. Sequencing was performed with immunoSEQ multiplex PCR; in TCRdb, only in-frame clones are kept and a portion is missing. The table records 45,000 to 60,000 clones, 85% to 90% of them present only once. Sequenced material: CD4+ or CD8+ T cells sorted from blood, taken in a trial of the OX40 agonist ivuxolimab. These receptors all come from an adult with an advanced solid tumor such as melanoma, head and neck, liver or kidney cancer. CDR3s include the opening cysteine and the closing phenylalanine or tryptophan. Each record gives: J gene, V gene, D gene, CDR3 DNA, CDR3 protein. The D gene is left open where the match is weak.

>TRBJ1-2|TRBV28|-
TGTGCCAGCAGTTCCGGCGTCGTGGAACTGGGTGGCTACACCTTC
CASSSGVVELGGYTF
>TRBJ1-3|TRBV6-1|-
TGTGCCAGCAGCCTCCCAGGGACTGGAAACACCATATATTTT
CASSLPGTGNTIYF
>TRBJ1-2|TRBV7-9|TRBD1
TGTGCCAGCAGTCCCGTCGGACAGGGGTTTCGTGGCTACACCTTC
CASSPVGQGFRGYTF
>TRBJ1-2|TRBV7-2|TRBD1
TGTGCCAGCAGCTTTTCCGGGACAGGGACTGGCTACACCTTC
CASSFSGTGTGYTF
>TRBJ2-3|TRBV11-2|-
TGTGCCAGCAGCTTAGGAGCGGCTAGCACAGATACGCAGTATTTT
CASSLGAASTDTQYF
>TRBJ2-7|TRBV11-1|-
TGTGCCAGCAGCTTAGAGGGAGCCCACGAGCAGTACTTC
CASSLEGAHEQYF
>TRBJ2-1|TRBV9|-
TGTGCCAGCAGCGTAGGAGGACTGCCCGCTGTCAATGAGCAGTTCTTC
CASSVGGLPAVNEQFF
>TRBJ2-3|TRBV18|-
TGTGCCAGCTCTCCGACCTGGGGCAACACAGATACGCAGTATTTT
CASSPTWGNTDTQYF
>TRBJ1-2|TRBV5-5|-
TGTGCCAGCAGCACACAACAGGGCACCCGCTACACCTTC
CASSTQQGTRYTF
>TRBJ1-4|TRBV19|TRBD1
TGTGCCAGTAGTGTCAGGGGGCGAACGGAAAAACTGTTTTTT
CASSVRGRTEKLFF
>TRBJ1-2|TRBV9|-
TGTGCCAGCAGCGTAGACGGCAGACCAAGTTATGGCTACACCTTC
CASSVDGRPSYGYTF
>TRBJ2-7|TRBV29-1|TRBD2
TGCAGCGTTGAAGCCCTTGCGGGAGGGATATACGAGCAGTACTTC
CSVEALAGGIYEQYF
>TRBJ2-1|TRBV7-9|TRBD2
TGTGCCAGCAGCTCCAAGCCCGACGGGAGGGGCTCCTACAATGAGCAGTTCTTC
CASSSKPDGRGSYNEQFF
>TRBJ1-3|TRBV4-2|-
TGTGCCAGCAGCCAAGACAAGACCGGGACCAGCTCTGGAAACACCATATATTTT
CASSQDKTGTSSGNTIYF
>TRBJ2-3|TRBV5-6|-
TGTGCCAGCAGCTTGGCTGACTTCAGCACAGATACGCAGTATTTT
CASSLADFSTDTQYF
>TRBJ2-2|TRBV7-8|-
TGTGCCAGCAGCTTCTTTTGGGGGCCGGGCACCGGGGAGCTGTTTTTT
CASSFFWGPGTGELFF
>TRBJ1-3|TRBV28|-
TGTGCCAGCAGTTTACTTTATGCCTCTGGAAACACCATATATTTT
CASSLLYASGNTIYF
>TRBJ2-2|TRBV7-2|-
TGTGCCAGCGAAAGAGGGACAACCGGGGAGCTGTTTTTT
CASERGTTGELFF
>TRBJ1-1|TRBV10-2|-
TGCGCCAGCAGTGAGTCGAATGGGGGCCTGACTGAAGCTTTCTTT
CASSESNGGLTEAFF
>TRBJ1-2|TRBV28|-
TGTGCCAGCACCCCAAGGTCAGGACAGCCCTTCTATGGCTACACCTTC
CASTPRSGQPFYGYTF
>TRBJ1-1|TRBV5-6|TRBD1
TGTGCCAGCAGCTCGACAGGGGCAGGGACTGAAGCTTTCTTT
CASSSTGAGTEAFF
>TRBJ1-6|TRBV28|-
TGTGCCAGCTTAGGGGGACCTGTGGTCAATTCACCCCTCCACTTT
CASLGGPVVNSPLHF
>TRBJ2-7|TRBV7-9|TRBD2
TGTGCCAGCACGGGGGGCTACGAGCAGTACTTC
CASTGGYEQYF